A selection of T cell receptor beta chains follows, all from one sample in a study of blood T cell repertoires in COVID-19. Sequencing used immunoSEQ multiplex PCR; TCRdb keeps in-frame clones, though not all of them. This sample carries about 220,000 clones, 82% of them seen once, and the ten largest clones take around 3.5%. Sequencing was done on a sample of peripheral blood. Source of these receptors: an elderly woman with acute or convalescent COVID-19. Both conserved end residues are part of each CDR3. A D gene is named only where the DNA matches it firmly. Clone size is shown for a subset of rows, as once, few, many or a class of expanded clone.

D gene	V gene	clone size	J gene	CDR3 protein	CDR3 DNA
NA	TRBV5-1	NA	TRBJ2-3	CASSLAGGASTDTQYF	TGCGCCAGCAGCTTGGCGGGGGGCGCAAGCACAGATACGCAGTATTTT
NA	TRBV4-1	NA	TRBJ2-1	CASSQERTSHNEQFF	TGCGCCAGCAGCCAAGAGAGGACAAGTCACAATGAGCAGTTCTTC
TRBD1	TRBV6-5	NA	TRBJ1-1	CASSRDRGGRAEAFF	TGTGCCAGCAGCCGGGACAGGGGCGGGAGGGCTGAAGCTTTCTTT
NA	TRBV5-1	NA	TRBJ1-1	CASSVSVRKNTEAFF	TGCGCCAGCAGCGTATCCGTGAGGAAGAACACTGAAGCTTTCTTT
TRBD1	TRBV4-1	few	TRBJ1-2	CASSQESGTVYYGYTF	TGCGCCAGCAGCCAAGAATCCGGGACAGTGTACTATGGCTACACCTTC
TRBD1	TRBV4-1	few	TRBJ1-1	CASSQDSETGGANTEAFF	TGCGCCAGCAGCCAAGATAGCGAGACAGGGGGCGCGAACACTGAAGCTTTCTTT
NA	TRBV6-5	NA	TRBJ2-7	CASSPWVGPYEQYF	TGTGCCAGCAGCCCGTGGGTGGGCCCCTACGAGCAGTACTTC
NA	TRBV5-4	NA	TRBJ1-1	CASSFQADTEAFF	TGTGCCAGCAGCTTTCAGGCAGACACTGAAGCTTTCTTT
NA	TRBV4-3	once	TRBJ1-2	CASSQEYLGAGYGYTF	TGCGCCAGCAGCCAAGAATATTTGGGGGCAGGCTATGGCTACACCTTC
NA	TRBV4-3	NA	TRBJ2-3	CASSQDLASDTQYF	TGCGCCAGCAGCCAAGATCTTGCGTCAGATACGCAGTATTTT
NA	TRBV6-6	NA	TRBJ2-7	CASSYTSYEQYF	TGTGCCAGCAGTTACACATCCTACGAGCAGTACTTC
NA	TRBV18	NA	TRBJ2-1	CASSPFYSVSGPNEQFF	TGTGCCAGCTCACCGTTTTATTCTGTATCAGGGCCAAATGAGCAGTTCTTC
NA	TRBV6-4	NA	TRBJ1-6	CASSSSSYNSPLHF	TGTGCCAGCAGCTCTAGCTCCTATAATTCACCCCTCCACTTT
NA	TRBV27	once	TRBJ1-1	CASSLSGAGPEAFF	TGTGCCAGCAGTTTATCAGGGGCTGGGCCTGAAGCTTTCTTT
NA	TRBV7-2	NA	TRBJ1-2	CASSFGGYGYTF	TGTGCCAGCAGCTTCGGGGGGTATGGCTACACCTTC
TRBD1	TRBV5-8	NA	TRBJ1-2	CASSLNRGEVNYGYTF	TGTGCCAGCAGCTTGAACAGGGGGGAGGTTAACTATGGCTACACCTTC
NA	TRBV5-1	NA	TRBJ1-1	CASSLWPGAQNTEAFF	TGCGCCAGCAGCTTGTGGCCAGGGGCCCAGAACACTGAAGCTTTCTTT